One sample yielded the 5 T cell receptor beta chains listed below, sequenced in a study of T-cell memory formation after mild COVID-19 (dated by TCRdb to the early 2020s). Libraries were made using 5' RACE. Sequencing used an Illumina NovaSeq 6000. The raw public data were reprocessed by TCRdb itself: fastp quality trimming at Q25, MiXCR clonotype calling, in-frame beta chains only. Under each unique CDR3 protein, matching rows form one entry showing the most common genes and DNA. Within this sample are 300,000 to 400,000 distinct CDR3 sequences, with approximately 15% of them counted one time only. The top ten hold 20% to 25% of the sample. The source material was PBMCs or a T cell subset sorted from them (not recorded which). These TCRs come from a man between 18 and 35 years old who had mild COVID-19 (a few samples of this study predate the infection). The sample titles of this study are shuffled in the database, so cell type and time point are left out; the donor was told from shared clones.

This clonotype was picked up a small number of times. As DNA, the CDR3 is TGTGCCAGCAGCGGACGGACAGGGAACTATGGCTACACCTTC. The encoded protein is CASSGRTGNYGYTF. The chain joins TRBV25-1 to TRBJ1-2; 8 positions match TRBD1. The CDR3 consists of 14 residues. V shed 6 bases and J 2 bases; nucleotides not matched to a gene: 5. The V gene's germline CDR1 is MGHDK and CDR2 SYGVNS.

This clonotype was observed a single time. The CDR3, as DNA: TGCAGCGTTGATCCGGTAGCGGGGTTCCAAGAGACCCAGTACTTC. Amino acids: CSVDPVAGFQETQYF. This sequence joins TRBV29-1 and TRBJ2-5; 8 positions agree with TRBD2. CDR1 is SQVTM, CDR2 ANQGSEA, per germline. This CDR3 region has 15 residues. J gave up 1 base and V 3 bases, and 7 bases lay outside the gene matches.

This clonotype has a count of ten or more. The rearrangement joins TRBV5-1 to TRBJ2-1, with D unresolved. Trimming cost V 0 bases and J 0 bases, with 4 bases left between them. This CDR3 region has 14 residues. Germline V lookup: CDR1 SGHRS, CDR2 YFSETQ. CDR3 protein: CASSLESSYNEQFF. CDR3 sequence (DNA): TGCGCCAGCAGCTTGGAAAGCTCCTACAATGAGCAGTTCTTC.

The chain links TRBV12-3 or TRBV12-4 to TRBJ1-2, with 7 bases fitting TRBD1. The V gene end was trimmed by 6 bases and the J gene end by 6 bases; junction bases not matched to a gene: 7. The CDR3 is 13 amino acids. The CDR3 DNA follows: TGTGCCAGCAGCCTTGGGACAGACCATGGCTACACCTTC. This sequence encodes CASSLGTDHGYTF.

The sample holds a few counts of this clonotype. The DNA of the CDR3 is TGTGCCAGCAGCGTAGACGGAGACTCTGGAAACACCATATATTTT. It codes for CASSVDGDSGNTIYF. This chain connects TRBV9 to TRBJ1-3; D remains unclear. Germline V gene lookup returns CDR1 SGDLS and CDR2 YYNGEE. The CDR3 covers 15 residues. Between the trimmed V and J ends, which lost 0 bases and 0 bases, there was a span of 7 bases.